These T cell receptor beta chains were read from a single sample in a study of OX40 agonist ivuxolimab in advanced cancers. The table came from immunoSEQ multiplex PCR; TCRdb's copy has only in-frame clones and leaves some out. The table has some 65,000 clones, around 87% seen once; the top ten hold 0.38%. This sample comprised CD4+ or CD8+ T cells sorted from blood, obtained in a trial of the OX40 agonist ivuxolimab. Source of these receptors: an adult with an advanced solid tumor such as melanoma, head and neck, liver or kidney cancer. Both conserved end residues are part of each CDR3. The D gene is left open where the match is weak. Part of the rows lack a size; the others show once, few, many or a class for expanded clones.

>TRBV15|TRBD1|.|16|TRBJ1-2
CATSRDERTGYYGYTF
TGTGCCACCAGCAGAGATGAGAGGACAGGGTACTATGGCTACACCTTC
>TRBV5-1|.|.|16|TRBJ2-7
CASSLKSVGGAYEQYF
TGCGCCAGCAGCTTGAAGAGCGTTGGGGGAGCCTACGAGCAGTACTTC
>TRBV2|.|once|15|TRBJ1-5
CASGLWGARNQPQHF
TGTGCCAGCGGGTTGTGGGGGGCGCGGAATCAGCCCCAGCATTTT
>TRBV6-5|.|.|13|TRBJ1-1
CASSYTGPTEAFF
TGTGCCAGCAGTTATACAGGCCCCACTGAAGCTTTCTTT
>TRBV19|TRBD2|.|15|TRBJ2-5
CASSQQSGGRETQYF
TGTGCCAGTAGTCAACAAAGCGGGGGGAGAGAGACCCAGTACTTC
>TRBV6-1|.|.|16|TRBJ1-5
CASSEYRVDSNQPQHF
TGTGCCAGCAGTGAATACAGGGTAGATAGCAATCAGCCCCAGCATTTT
>TRBV7-2|TRBD2|.|19|TRBJ2-1
CASSSRTSGGPEVQYEQFF
TGTGCCAGCAGCTCCCGGACTAGCGGGGGGCCCGAGGTTCAATATGAGCAGTTCTTC
>TRBV4-3|TRBD2|.|17|TRBJ2-2
CASSQGSRGANTGELFF
TGCGCCAGCAGCCAAGGGTCGCGGGGGGCGAACACCGGGGAGCTGTTTTTT
>TRBV4-3|TRBD2|.|14|TRBJ2-7
CASSQEGRVGEQYF
TGCGCCAGCAGCCAAGAAGGGAGGGTCGGCGAGCAGTACTTC
>TRBV7-9|TRBD1|.|17|TRBJ1-5
CASSFSGGGVGNQPQHF
TGTGCCAGCAGCTTCTCAGGGGGAGGGGTCGGCAATCAGCCCCAGCATTTT
>TRBV5-1|.|.|15|TRBJ2-3
CASSLVGGRVDTQYF
TGCGCCAGCAGCTTGGTCGGGGGTCGGGTCGATACGCAGTATTTT
>TRBV21-1|.|.|16|TRBJ2-1
CASSNFERGIYNEQFF
TGTGCCAGCAGCAATTTCGAGCGGGGCATCTACAATGAGCAGTTCTTC
>TRBV6-1|TRBD1|.|13|TRBJ1-1
CASGGQGAWGAFF
TGTGCCAGCGGCGGGCAGGGGGCGTGGGGAGCTTTCTTT
>TRBV7-9|.|once|17|TRBJ1-5
CASSPASRDMSNQPQHF
TGTGCCAGCAGTCCGGCATCACGGGACATGAGCAATCAGCCCCAGCATTTT
>TRBV4-2|.|.|13|TRBJ2-4
CASSQDWENIQYF
TGTGCCAGCAGCCAAGATTGGGAGAACATTCAGTACTTC
>TRBV4-2|.|.|14|TRBJ1-2
CASSQTDSSLGYTF
TGTGCCAGCAGCCAAACGGACAGTTCACTTGGCTACACCTTC
>TRBV18|TRBD2|few|18|TRBJ2-2
CASSPPAGTSGGTGELFF
TGTGCCAGCTCACCGCCTGCCGGGACTAGCGGGGGAACCGGGGAGCTGTTTTTT
>TRBV11-2|TRBD1|.|14|TRBJ1-5
CASSLAGTGKPQHF
TGTGCCAGCAGCTTAGCCGGGACAGGAAAGCCCCAGCATTTT
>TRBV6-5|.|.|11|TRBJ2-4
CASSSSFIQYF
TGTGCCAGCAGCTCCTCCTTCATTCAGTACTTC
>TRBV4-2|.|.|15|TRBJ1-6
CASSQEARSISPLHF
TGTGCCAGCAGCCAAGAAGCCAGGAGTATTTCACCCCTCCACTTT
>TRBV11-3|TRBD1|.|15|TRBJ2-2
CASSPSDRGTGELFF
TGTGCCAGCAGCCCATCCGACAGGGGCACCGGGGAGCTGTTTTTT
>TRBV10-3|TRBD1|once|13|TRBJ1-4
CAISTGGREKLFF
TGTGCCATCAGCACAGGGGGTCGAGAAAAACTGTTTTTT
>TRBV19|.|.|11|TRBJ2-7
CASSGRYEQYF
TGTGCCAGTAGCGGCCGCTACGAGCAGTACTTC
>TRBV27|TRBD2|.|14|TRBJ2-1
CASRTIGGGDEQFF
TGTGCCAGCAGAACCATCGGGGGGGGCGATGAGCAGTTCTTC
>TRBV10-1|.|.|14|TRBJ2-3
CASSIGGYTDTQYF
TGCGCCAGCAGCATAGGGGGTTACACAGATACGCAGTATTTT
>TRBV6-1|TRBD1|.|15|TRBJ2-2
CASRDTGGMGGELFF
TGTGCCAGCAGAGATACAGGGGGTATGGGGGGGGAGCTGTTTTTT
>TRBV18|TRBD1|.|15|TRBJ2-3
CASSVQGARADTQYF
TGTGCCAGCTCAGTCCAGGGGGCGCGGGCAGATACGCAGTATTTT
>TRBV15|TRBD1|.|16|TRBJ1-1
CATSRANRGPNTEAFF
TGTGCCACCAGCAGAGCTAACAGGGGACCGAACACTGAAGCTTTCTTT
>TRBV10-3|.|.|12|TRBJ1-1
CAISSGTIEAFF
TGTGCCATCAGTTCCGGGACTATTGAAGCTTTCTTT
>TRBV9|.|.|14|TRBJ2-5
CASSVGGFGVTQYF
TGTGCCAGCAGCGTTGGAGGGTTTGGGGTAACCCAGTACTTC
>TRBV2|.|.|13|TRBJ1-5
CASSVGVNQPQHF
TGTGCCAGTAGTGTAGGGGTCAATCAGCCCCAGCATTTT
>TRBV28|TRBD1|.|17|TRBJ1-5
CASSPDRGGLLHQPQHF
TGTGCCAGCAGTCCTGACAGGGGAGGGCTGTTGCATCAGCCCCAGCATTTT
>TRBV6-1|.|.|11|TRBJ2-7
CASSEYYEQYF
TGTGCCAGCAGTGAATACTACGAGCAGTACTTC
>TRBV19|.|few|15|TRBJ1-5
CASSASGTRNQPQHF
TGTGCCAGTAGCGCGAGCGGAACCCGCAATCAGCCCCAGCATTTT
>TRBV6-1|.|.|17|TRBJ2-4
CASSVRDNDIAKNIQYF
TGTGCCAGCAGTGTCCGGGACAACGACATCGCCAAAAACATTCAGTACTTC
>TRBV30|.|few|15|TRBJ1-4
CAWSPLHGTNEKLFF
TGTGCCTGGAGTCCGCTGCATGGAACTAATGAAAAACTGTTTTTT
>TRBV6-8|TRBD1|.|17|TRBJ1-2
CASSYATGGRHSYGYTF
TGTGCCAGCAGTTACGCGACAGGGGGTCGGCATAGCTATGGCTACACCTTC
>TRBV30|.|.|11|TRBJ1-1
CAWEGGMEAFF
TGTGCCTGGGAGGGGGGGATGGAGGCTTTCTTT
>TRBV6-1|.|.|15|TRBJ2-7
CASSLDGRGASEQYF
TGTGCCAGCAGCCTAGATGGCAGGGGGGCATCCGAGCAGTACTTC
>TRBV27|TRBD1|.|14|TRBJ2-7
CASSSGQGAYEQYF
TGTGCCAGCAGTTCGGGACAGGGGGCCTACGAGCAGTACTTC
>TRBV6-5|TRBD1|.|15|TRBJ1-2
CASSYEARGSDGYTF
TGTGCCAGCAGTTACGAGGCCAGGGGGTCAGACGGCTACACCTTC
>TRBV12-2|.|.|20|TRBJ2-5
CASRIVPGLAGDRIQETQYF
TGTGCAAGTCGCATCGTTCCGGGACTAGCGGGGGACAGGATCCAAGAGACCCAGTACTTC
>TRBV7-8|.|once|15|TRBJ1-3
CASSRTGFSGNTIYF
TGTGCCAGCAGCCGCACAGGTTTTTCTGGAAACACCATATATTTT
>TRBV5-8|.|.|12|TRBJ2-7
CASSLTGNEQYF
TGTGCCAGCAGCTTGACCGGGAACGAGCAGTACTTC
>TRBV27|TRBD1|few|19|TRBJ2-1
CASSLSGRGTGTLVDEQFF
TGTGCCAGCAGTTTATCGGGTCGCGGGACAGGGACGTTGGTCGATGAGCAGTTCTTC
>TRBV5-4|.|.|15|TRBJ1-6
CASSFGGDNRSPLHF
TGTGCCAGCAGCTTCGGGGGGGACAACCGATCACCCCTCCACTTT
>TRBV27|.|.|14|TRBJ1-2
CASTRNRDTDGYTF
TGTGCCAGCACCAGAAACAGGGATACCGATGGCTACACCTTC
>TRBV4-1|TRBD2|.|16|TRBJ2-3
CASSQGEGTSTDTQYF
TGCGCCAGCAGCCAAGGGGAGGGGACTAGCACAGATACGCAGTATTTT
>TRBV7-8|TRBD1|once|14|TRBJ1-2
CASSSRRTGEGYTF
TGTGCCAGCAGCTCACGGAGGACAGGGGAAGGCTACACCTTC